This entry lists 8 T cell receptor beta chains sequenced from one sample in a study of human T cells and chemical hapten exposure. Via MiXCR, TCRdb re-called the RACE reads, giving one row per CDR3 protein. The repertoire holds about 70,000 distinct CDR3 sequences, over 9.5% seen once, with about 5% in the top ten. Documented time point: pre-sensitization, week 0. The treatment: therapeutic diphenylcyclopropenone sensitization with weekly scalp DPC. Here the sequenced sample was whole blood, taken in connection with sensitization to the hapten diphenylcyclopropenone (DPC). These receptors all stem from a woman aged 45-65 years with alopecia areata. Some clones in this sample may be carry-over from other donors' samples.

V is TRBV30 and J is TRBJ1-1; D is unresolved. This CDR3 region has 14 residues. The V end was cut by 2 bases, the J end by 1 base, with 11 bases between. Germline CDR1 reads GTSNPN; CDR2 reads SVGIG (reference sequence). CDR3 region: CAWSQSPSNTEAFF. The CDR3 region has the DNA TGTGCCTGGAGTCAATCACCCTCGAACACTGAAGCTTTCTTT.

This clonotype was observed at least ten times. DNA for the CDR3: TGTGCCAGCAGCTTAGGCACGATTGAGCAGTTCTTC. Its protein is CASSLGTIEQFF. The V and J genes are TRBV7-9 and TRBJ2-1; D remains unclear. The V end lost 1 base, the J end lost 9 bases, and 7 bases lay between the germline ends. CDR1 and CDR2 (germline): SEHNR, FQNEAQ (reference sequence). The CDR3 is made up of 12 amino acids.

The J gene is TRBJ2-7, the V gene TRBV6-5; 8 bases match TRBD1. Germline V CDR1 and CDR2: MNHEY, SVGAGI. Trimming removed 6 bases from V and 2 bases from J; junction bases left unmatched: 3. The CDR3 consists of 13 residues. The CDR3 loop reads CASSTGGPYEQYF. The CDR3 DNA reads as TGTGCCAGCAGCACAGGGGGACCCTACGAGCAGTACTTC.

This clonotype was found many times. The chain has TRBV4-3 and TRBJ2-5; unclear D gene. The V and J ends lost 0 bases and 5 bases respectively, with 10 bases between them. The germline gives CDR1 LGHNA, CDR2 YSLEER. The CDR3 totals 14 residues. CDR3 DNA sequence: TGCGCCAGCAGCCAAGATTGGGGTTTTGAGACCCAGTACTTC. Translated: CASSQDWGFETQYF.

This sequence joins TRBV29-1 and TRBJ2-5; D perhaps matches TRBD1 (5 bases). The CDR3 loop spans 12 amino acids. The germline CDR1 and CDR2 sequences are SQVTM and ANQGSEA. Trimming cost V 8 bases and J 5 bases, with 15 bases left between them. The DNA for the CDR3 is TGCAGCTCGTGGGGCCTCGGGGAGACCCAGTACTTC. It is translated as CSSWGLGETQYF.

This clonotype turned up a few times. V is TRBV29-1 and J is TRBJ2-4; D is ambiguous. The germline CDR1 and CDR2 sequences are SQVTM and ANQGSEA. Between the trimmed V and J ends, which lost 4 bases and 0 bases, there was a span of 13 bases. The CDR3 has 15 amino acids. DNA of the CDR3: TGCAGCGTTGTTGAGTCAGGTATAGCCAAAAACATTCAGTACTTC. This encodes CSVVESGIAKNIQYF.

This clonotype was seen a few times. This chain connects TRBV7-9 to TRBJ1-5; TRBD1 agrees at 10 bases. V lost 5 bases and J lost 1; bases outside the gene matches: 8. CDR3 size: 17 residues. Germline V gene data show CDR1 as SEHNR and CDR2 as FQNEAQ (reference sequence). The CDR3 loop is CASSHEPGQGSNQPQHF. CDR3 DNA sequence: TGTGCCAGCAGCCATGAACCGGGACAGGGGAGCAATCAGCCCCAGCATTTT.

This clonotype was counted between two and nine times. The V and J genes are TRBV20-1 and TRBJ2-2; D unclear. The CDR3 totals 11 residues. Germline V gives CDR1 DFQATT, CDR2 SNEGSKA (reference sequence). Between the trimmed V and J ends, which lost 6 bases and 6 bases, there was a span of 8 bases. CDR3 in amino acids: CSAERAGELFF. The DNA for the CDR3 is TGCAGTGCCGAGCGTGCCGGGGAGCTGTTTTTT.